The sequence of this T cell receptor beta chain was determined in a study of OX40 agonist ivuxolimab in advanced cancers. Study results and caveats: Expanded peripheral T cell antigen specificity was not determined. CD4+ and CD8+ blood T cells expanded clonally by week 6 at 0.1 to 3.0 mg/kg.

Sequenced by immunoSEQ multiplex PCR; TCRdb stores in-frame clones only, minus some. The table has 80,000 or so clones, around 86% seen once. Concerning this clone itself: What it binds is unknown.

V was pared by 8 bases and J by 11 bases, with 6 bases of the junction left unmatched. Germline lookup yields CDR1 WSHSY and CDR2 SAAADI. The length of the CDR3 is 12 residues. The receptor was derived from an adult with an advanced solid tumor such as melanoma, head and neck, liver or kidney cancer. V and J are TRBV10-2 and TRBJ2-5, with 12 bases matching TRBD1. The specimen was CD4+ or CD8+ T cells sorted from blood, collected in a trial of the OX40 agonist ivuxolimab. CDR3 coding DNA: TGCGCCAGCGGGGACAGGGGGCTTGAGCAGTACTTC. Amino acid sequence: CASGDRGLEQYF.